This paragraph reports one T cell receptor (beta chain). The antigen is undetermined. Trimming shortened V by 0 bases and J by 7 bases, and 8 bases separated the two germline ends. Germline V gene sequence: CDR1 SGDLS, CDR2 YYNGEE. CDR3 size: 12 residues. Data came from immunoSEQ multiplex PCR; TCRdb stores just in-frame clones and leaves some out. The sample records 50,000 to 70,000 clones, approximately 78% being singletons. The sample is drawn from a study of a mutant IDH1 vaccine in newly diagnosed glioma. General study results and limits: Pseudoprogression appeared independent of alterations in top peripheral clonotypes.

The time point denotes: week 23, last vaccination. The vaccine gave 300 ug of a 20-mer mutant IDH1 peptide subcutaneously per dose. The clonotype originates from a middle-aged woman with glioma. Some clones in this sample may be carry-over from other donors' samples. This specimen consisted of PBMCs, obtained from a glioma patient whose treatment included an IDH1 peptide vaccine. The rearrangement joins TRBV9 to TRBJ2-7, with D perhaps TRBD1 (6 bases). The CDR3 spells CASSVDQGEQYF. CDR3 nucleotide sequence: TGTGCCAGCAGCGTAGATCAGGGGGAGCAGTACTTC.